This T cell receptor beta chain appears in the sequencing data of a study of CD8 T cells in Susac syndrome. An amount of RNA that ranged from about 0.45 to 1 ug was reverse transcribed with random hexamers. Across 54 Vbeta and 13 Jbeta, immunoSEQ multiplex PCR amplified TCR beta CDR3. MiXCR was run by TCRdb on the immunoSEQ multiplex PCR reads, yielding one entry per CDR3 protein. The sample includes around 130,000 distinct CDR3 sequences, roughly 95% of them seen just once. The CDR3 sequence is 11 residues long. V shed 0 bases and J shed 2 bases, with 1 base lying between them. The germline V gene has CDR1 GTSNPN and CDR2 SVGIG (reference sequence). Sequencing of TCR beta was undertaken in CD8+ and CD4+ T cells derived from blood. The multiple sclerosis controls comprised treatment-naive patients whose relapsing-remitting disease was stable or active. Negative isolation yielded the CD8+ and CD4+ T cells, while FACS enriched the TEMRA cells.

The receptor's source is a human donor with multiple sclerosis. Sequencing was carried out using CD4+ T cells from PBMCs. The chain joins TRBV30 to TRBJ2-5; no firm D call. The CDR3 sequence is CAWSVQETQYF. The CDR3 coding sequence is TGTGCCTGGAGTGTACAAGAGACCCAGTACTTC.